The text below deals with one T cell receptor (beta chain). What it recognizes is unknown. This table comes from immunoSEQ multiplex PCR, and its TCRdb copy is limited to in-frame clones, with some not included. The sample holds around 100,000 clones; around 85% are singletons and the top ten take roughly 6%. The data are from a study of T cell responses to AZD1222 COVID-19 vaccine. Study findings and constraints: At study baseline, merely a handful of AZD1222 recipients were seropositive.

The CDR3 loop spans 13 amino acids. Trimming removed 6 bases from V and 9 bases from J, with 15 bases in between. The germline gives CDR1 SGHTA, CDR2 FQGTGA. This rearrangement joins TRBV7-3 to TRBJ2-1; D is uncertain. The receptor was isolated from an adult in good health. The source was peripheral blood, collected on day 0 of AZD1222 vaccination. The CDR3 DNA reads as TGTGCCAGCAGTAACAATGAACGCGGTGAGCAGTTCTTC. Its translation: CASSNNERGEQFF.